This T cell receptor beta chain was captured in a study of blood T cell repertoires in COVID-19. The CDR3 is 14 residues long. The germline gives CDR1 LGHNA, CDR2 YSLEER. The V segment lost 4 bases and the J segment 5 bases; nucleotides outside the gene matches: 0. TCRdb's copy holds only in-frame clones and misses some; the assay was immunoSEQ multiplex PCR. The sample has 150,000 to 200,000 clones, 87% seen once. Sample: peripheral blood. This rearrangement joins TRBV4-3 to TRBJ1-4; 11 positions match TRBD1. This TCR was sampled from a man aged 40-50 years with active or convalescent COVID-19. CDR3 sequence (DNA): TGCGCCAGCAGCCGGGACAGGGGGAATGAAAAACTGTTTTTT. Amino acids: CASSRDRGNEKLFF.